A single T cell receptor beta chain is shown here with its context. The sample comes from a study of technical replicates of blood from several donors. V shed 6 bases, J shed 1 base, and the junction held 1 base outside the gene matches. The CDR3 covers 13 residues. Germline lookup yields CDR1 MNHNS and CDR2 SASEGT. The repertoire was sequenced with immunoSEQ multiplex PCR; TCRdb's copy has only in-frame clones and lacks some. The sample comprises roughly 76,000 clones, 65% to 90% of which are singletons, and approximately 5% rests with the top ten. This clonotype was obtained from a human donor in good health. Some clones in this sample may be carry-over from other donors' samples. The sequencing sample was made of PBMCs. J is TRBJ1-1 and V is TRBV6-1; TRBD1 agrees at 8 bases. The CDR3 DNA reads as TGTGCCAGCAGGGACAGGGAGAACACTGAAGCTTTCTTT. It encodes CASRDRENTEAFF.